Listed below are T cell receptor beta chains from one sample, sequenced in a study of T cell responses to AZD1222 COVID-19 vaccine. The method was immunoSEQ multiplex PCR; TCRdb's version includes in-frame clones alone and lacks a portion of them. The sample has some 140,000 clones, approximately 92% seen once. The sequences come from peripheral blood, collected 28 days after the second AZD1222 dose. The receptors were sampled from an adult who received the AZD1222 COVID-19 vaccine. CDR3s include the opening cysteine and the closing phenylalanine or tryptophan. D genes are given only for firm matches. Part of the rows lack a size; the others show once, few, many or a class for expanded clones.

clone_size j_call v_call d_call cdr3_aa cdr3_nt
NA TRBJ1-1 TRBV14 TRBD1 CASSSIQGAFITEAFF TGTGCCAGCAGCTCCATACAGGGGGCTTTTATAACTGAAGCTTTCTTT
NA TRBJ1-1 TRBV14 NA CASSPQGGSMNTEAFF TGTGCCAGCAGCCCTCAGGGCGGCAGCATGAACACTGAAGCTTTCTTT
NA TRBJ2-1 TRBV11-3 TRBD2 CASSPLGLAGYNEQFF TGTGCCAGCAGCCCCTTGGGGCTAGCGGGATACAATGAGCAGTTCTTC
few TRBJ1-1 TRBV7-3 NA CASSLEGNPNTEAFF TGTGCCAGCAGCTTAGAGGGGAACCCGAACACTGAAGCTTTCTTT
NA TRBJ2-1 TRBV5-6 NA CASSFRLRGAGYNEQFF TGTGCCAGCAGCTTCAGGTTACGAGGGGCTGGCTACAATGAGCAGTTCTTC
NA TRBJ2-3 TRBV30 NA CAWNRVSTDTQYF TGTGCCTGGAACAGGGTTAGCACAGATACGCAGTATTTT
few TRBJ1-3 TRBV30 NA CAWNPGTGNTIYF TGTGCCTGGAACCCCGGGACTGGAAACACCATATATTTT
NA TRBJ2-2 TRBV5-4 NA CASSLASGRYTGELFF TGTGCCAGCAGCTTGGCTTCGGGGAGGTACACCGGGGAGCTGTTTTTT
NA TRBJ1-1 TRBV19 NA CASSMTQDTEAFF TGTGCCAGTAGTATGACGCAGGACACTGAAGCTTTCTTT
NA TRBJ2-1 TRBV12-5 NA CASGLYGQAGGYNEQFF TGTGCTAGTGGTTTGTATGGGCAGGCCGGAGGCTACAATGAGCAGTTCTTC
NA TRBJ1-2 TRBV5-6 TRBD1 CASRVDRDYGYTF TGTGCCAGCAGGGTGGACAGGGACTATGGCTACACCTTC
once TRBJ2-1 TRBV4-1 NA CASSRQQRNEQFF TGCGCCAGCAGCCGCCAACAAAGAAATGAGCAGTTCTTC
NA TRBJ1-2 TRBV20-1 NA CSASGHDGYTF TGCAGTGCTAGCGGGCACGATGGCTACACCTTC
once TRBJ2-1 TRBV7-2 NA CASSLAGLEQFF TGTGCCAGCAGCTTAGCAGGGTTGGAGCAGTTCTTC
NA TRBJ1-2 TRBV11-2 TRBD1 CASSFRTGVALYGYTF TGTGCCAGCAGCTTTCGGACAGGGGTGGCCCTCTATGGCTACACCTTC
NA TRBJ2-7 TRBV9 TRBD2 CASSVGGGAYNEQYF TGTGCCAGCAGCGTAGGCGGGGGGGCTTACAACGAGCAGTACTTC
NA TRBJ2-1 TRBV3-1/TRBV3-2 TRBD2 CASSQALAGFNEQFF TGTGCCAGCAGCCAAGCACTAGCGGGATTCAATGAGCAGTTCTTC
NA TRBJ1-2 TRBV7-8 TRBD1 CASSWEGQAFNYGYTF TGTGCCAGCAGCTGGGAAGGACAGGCGTTTAACTATGGCTACACCTTC
few TRBJ1-1 TRBV19 TRBD1 CASKPQGAFTEAFF TGTGCCAGTAAACCACAGGGGGCTTTCACTGAAGCTTTCTTT